This note documents a single TCR beta chain sequence. This sample was taken from a study of blood T cell repertoires in COVID-19. Study-wide context: Collection of acute and convalescent COVID-19 samples took place in the United States, Italy and Spain. From T cells, B-cell-depleted T cells, or PBMCs came the material, which was cDNA or gDNA.

Under the authors' procedure: Amplified reference gene primers provided the basis for estimating nucleated cell counts. Generated by immunoSEQ multiplex PCR, the TCRdb table keeps only in-frame clones and is missing some. V, J and clone size derive from that table, while D and trimming were established from the DNA sequence. The repertoire holds some 41,000 clones, with 82% as singletons. CDR3 length: 14 amino acids. Trimming took 5 bases from V and 4 from J, leaving 14 bases between them. Looked up from germline, CDR1 is SGHRS and CDR2 is YFSETQ. What was sequenced was peripheral blood. This TCR was sampled from a woman aged 70-85 years with acute or convalescent COVID-19. The J gene is TRBJ2-3, the V gene TRBV5-1; D perhaps matches TRBD2 (6 bases). As DNA, the CDR3 is TGCGCCAGCAGGCGTCTGGGAGGCGCAGATACGCAGTATTTT. As protein: CASRRLGGADTQYF.